The T cell receptor (beta chain) under discussion was sequenced for a study of blood T cells in healthy people across ages. Study in general: Template switching picked up about one barcoded beta molecule for each two T cells. Study-level findings and limits: Not knowing donor CMV status may have confounded expanded clonotype changes.

The study isolated at least 7 million PBMCs from each sample. The authors ran a second PCR of about 7 to 11 cycles using a sample-barcoded 5' primer and a J-beta primer mix. At least 2.5 million CDR3-containing paired-end reads were obtained per sample. Each CDR3 protein gets one entry after TCRdb re-called the 5' RACE reads with MiXCR. This table holds around 1,600,000 distinct CDR3 sequences, roughly 43% found once. Points on this clonotype: Antigen unknown.

Germline V gives CDR1 LGHDT, CDR2 YNNKEL (reference sequence). CDR3 length equals 15 residues. Trimming stripped 1 base from V and 6 bases from J, with 12 bases between. The chain uses TRBV3-1 and TRBJ2-2; possible D gene TRBD1, 5 bases. Sequenced input: blood. This clonotype was obtained from a woman between 18 and 29 years old in good health. CDR3 DNA sequence: TGTGCCAGCAGCCAAGCTACCCAGGGATCCGGGGAGCTGTTTTTT. It translates to CASSQATQGSGELFF. Complete variable domain (other parts from reference TRBV3-1 and TRBJ2-2): DTAVSQTPKYLVTQMGNDKSIKCEQNLGHDTMYWYKQDSKKFLKIMFSYNNKELIINETVPNRFSPKSPDKAHLNLHINSLELGDSAVYFCASSQATQGSGELFFGEGSRLTVL.